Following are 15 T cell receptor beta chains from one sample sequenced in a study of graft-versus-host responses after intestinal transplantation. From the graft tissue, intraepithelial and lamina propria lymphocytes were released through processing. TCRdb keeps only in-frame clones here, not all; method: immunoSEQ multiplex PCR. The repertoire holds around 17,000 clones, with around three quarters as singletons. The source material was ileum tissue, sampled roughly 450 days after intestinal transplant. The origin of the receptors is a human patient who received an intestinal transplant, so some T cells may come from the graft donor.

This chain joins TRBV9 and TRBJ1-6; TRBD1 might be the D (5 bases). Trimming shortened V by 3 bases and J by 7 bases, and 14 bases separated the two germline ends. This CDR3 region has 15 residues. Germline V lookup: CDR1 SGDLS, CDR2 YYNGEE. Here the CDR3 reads CASSAQVGGNSPLHF. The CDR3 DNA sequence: TGTGCCAGCAGCGCACAAGTCGGGGGGAATTCACCCCTCCACTTT.

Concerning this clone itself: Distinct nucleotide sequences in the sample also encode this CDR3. The CDR3 is CASSLFEQETQYF. The DNA of the CDR3 is TGCGCCAGCAGCTTGTTCGAACAAGAGACCCAGTACTTC. The chain recombines TRBV5-1 with TRBJ2-5; D uncertain. The CDR3 has 13 amino acids. With 1 base removed from V and 2 bases from J, the gap between germline ends came to 6 bases. Germline V CDR1 and CDR2: SGHRS, YFSETQ.

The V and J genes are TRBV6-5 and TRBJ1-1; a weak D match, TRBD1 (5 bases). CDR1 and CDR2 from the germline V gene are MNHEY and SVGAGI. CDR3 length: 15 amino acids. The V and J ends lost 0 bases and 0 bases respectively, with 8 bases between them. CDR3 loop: CASSYSGTMNTEAFF. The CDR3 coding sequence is TGTGCCAGCAGTTACTCGGGGACCATGAACACTGAAGCTTTCTTT.

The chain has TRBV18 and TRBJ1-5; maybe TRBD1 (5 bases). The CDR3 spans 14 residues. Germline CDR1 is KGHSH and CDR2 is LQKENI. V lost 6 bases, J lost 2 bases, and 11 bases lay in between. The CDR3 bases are TGTGCCAGCTCCGTTTCGGGGGGCAATCAGCCCCAGCATTTT. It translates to CASSVSGGNQPQHF.

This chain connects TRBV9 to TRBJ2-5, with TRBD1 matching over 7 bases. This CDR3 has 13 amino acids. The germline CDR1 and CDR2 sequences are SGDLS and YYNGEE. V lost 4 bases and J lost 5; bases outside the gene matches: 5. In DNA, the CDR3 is TGTGCCAGCAGCTCAGGGGGTGGGGAGACCCAGTACTTC. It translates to CASSSGGGETQYF.

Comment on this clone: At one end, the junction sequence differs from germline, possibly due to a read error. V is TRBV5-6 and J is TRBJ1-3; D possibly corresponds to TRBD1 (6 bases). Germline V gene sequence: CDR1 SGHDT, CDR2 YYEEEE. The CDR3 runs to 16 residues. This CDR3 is CASSLSGGLAGDTIYF. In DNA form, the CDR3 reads TGTGCCAGCAGCTTGTCGGGGGGGCTTGCTGGAGACACCATATATTTT.

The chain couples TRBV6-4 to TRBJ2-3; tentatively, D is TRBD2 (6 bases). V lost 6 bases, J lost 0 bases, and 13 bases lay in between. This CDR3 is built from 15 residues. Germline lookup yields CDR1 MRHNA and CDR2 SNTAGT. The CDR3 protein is CASRGEAGSTDTQYF. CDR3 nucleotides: TGTGCCAGCAGAGGGGAGGCGGGGAGCACAGATACGCAGTATTTT.

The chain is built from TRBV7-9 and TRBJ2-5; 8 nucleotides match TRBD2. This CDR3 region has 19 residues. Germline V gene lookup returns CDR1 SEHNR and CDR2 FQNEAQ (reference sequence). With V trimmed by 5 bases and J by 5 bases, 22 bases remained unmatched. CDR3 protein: CASSPGPAGAPPPGETQYF. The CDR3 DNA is TGTGCCAGCAGCCCGGGCCCAGCGGGGGCCCCGCCCCCGGGCGAGACCCAGTACTTC.

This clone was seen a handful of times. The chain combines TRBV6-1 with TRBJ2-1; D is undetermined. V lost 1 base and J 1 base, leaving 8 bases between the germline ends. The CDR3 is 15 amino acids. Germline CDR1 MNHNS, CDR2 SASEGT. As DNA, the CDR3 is TGTGCCAGCAGTGAAGAGGTAGGGTCCTACAATGAGCAGTTCTTC. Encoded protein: CASSEEVGSYNEQFF.

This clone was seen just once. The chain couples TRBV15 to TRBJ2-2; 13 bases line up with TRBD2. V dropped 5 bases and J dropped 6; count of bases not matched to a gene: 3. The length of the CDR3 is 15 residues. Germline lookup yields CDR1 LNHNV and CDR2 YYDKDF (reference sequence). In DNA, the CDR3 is TGTGCCACCAGCGAACTAGCGGGGGGGCCCGGGGAGCTGTTTTTT. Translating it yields CATSELAGGPGELFF.

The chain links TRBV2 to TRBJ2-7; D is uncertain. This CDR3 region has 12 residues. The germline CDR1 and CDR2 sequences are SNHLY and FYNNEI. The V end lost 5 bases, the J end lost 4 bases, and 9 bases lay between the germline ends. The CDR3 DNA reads TGTGCCAGCAGTCCGATCCAATACGAGCAGTACTTC. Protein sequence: CASSPIQYEQYF.

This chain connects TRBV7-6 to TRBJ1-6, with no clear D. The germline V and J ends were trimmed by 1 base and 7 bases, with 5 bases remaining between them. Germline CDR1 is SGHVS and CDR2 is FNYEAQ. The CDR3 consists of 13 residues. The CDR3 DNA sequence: TGTGCCAGCAGCTTAGAGACAAATTCACCCCTCCACTTT. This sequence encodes CASSLETNSPLHF.

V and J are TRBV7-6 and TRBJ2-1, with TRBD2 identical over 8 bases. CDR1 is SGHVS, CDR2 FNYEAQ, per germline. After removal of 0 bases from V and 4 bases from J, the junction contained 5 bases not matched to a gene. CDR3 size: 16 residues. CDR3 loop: CASSLASGAGYNEQFF. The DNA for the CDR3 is TGTGCCAGCAGCTTAGCTAGCGGGGCGGGGTACAATGAGCAGTTCTTC.

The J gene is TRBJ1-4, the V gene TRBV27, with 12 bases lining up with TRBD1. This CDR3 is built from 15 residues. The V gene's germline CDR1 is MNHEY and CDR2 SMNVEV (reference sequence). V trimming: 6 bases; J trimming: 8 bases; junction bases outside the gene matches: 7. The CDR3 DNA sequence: TGTGCCAGCAGCCCATGGGACAGGGGGCAAGAAAAACTGTTTTTT. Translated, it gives CASSPWDRGQEKLFF.

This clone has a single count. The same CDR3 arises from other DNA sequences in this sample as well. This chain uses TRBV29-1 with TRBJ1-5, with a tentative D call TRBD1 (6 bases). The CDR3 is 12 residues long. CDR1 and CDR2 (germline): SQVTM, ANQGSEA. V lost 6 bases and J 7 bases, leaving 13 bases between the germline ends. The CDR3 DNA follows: TGCAGCGTAGGGGGGGGCGGGCAGCCCCAGCATTTT. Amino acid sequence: CSVGGGGQPQHF. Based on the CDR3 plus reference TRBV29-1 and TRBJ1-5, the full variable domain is SAVISQKPSRDICQRGTSLTIQCQVDSQVTMMFWYRQQPGQSLTLIATANQGSEATYESGFVIDKFPISRPNLTFSTLTVSNMSPEDSSIYLCSVGGGGQPQHFGDGTRLSIL.